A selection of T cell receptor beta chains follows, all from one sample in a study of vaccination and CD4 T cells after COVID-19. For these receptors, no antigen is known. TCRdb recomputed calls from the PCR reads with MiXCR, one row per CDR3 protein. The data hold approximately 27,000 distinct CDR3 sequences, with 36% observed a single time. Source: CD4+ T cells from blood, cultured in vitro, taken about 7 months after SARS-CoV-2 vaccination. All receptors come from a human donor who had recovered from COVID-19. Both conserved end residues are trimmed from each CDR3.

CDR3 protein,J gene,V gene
ASSTTGRAAGELF,TRBJ2-2,TRBV7-6
ASSSGTSAFGSYEQY,TRBJ2-7,TRBV7-2
ASSLMGLAGGHEQY,TRBJ2-7,TRBV7-2
ASSPNPRQGIVENIQY,TRBJ2-4,TRBV28
SAGSASGIPEQY,TRBJ2-7,TRBV20-1
ASSPGQGNSPLH,TRBJ1-6,TRBV5-4
ASSTTTGTGGHSPLH,TRBJ1-6,TRBV19
AISESESDTQY,TRBJ2-3,TRBV10-3
ASSSLILAGGDEQF,TRBJ2-1,TRBV5-4
ASGGQGKGNQETQY,TRBJ2-5,TRBV6-1
ASSPPGLAGGEQY,TRBJ2-7,TRBV19
SAQAGTGVQETQY,TRBJ2-5,TRBV20-1
ASNHQGGGNEQF,TRBJ2-1,TRBV19
ASSYSGTYRTDTQY,TRBJ2-3,TRBV6-2/TRBV6-3
ASSEAAATYEQY,TRBJ2-7,TRBV6-1
ASSQTGLALVAQY,TRBJ2-5,TRBV28
AIGREKLF,TRBJ1-4,TRBV6-4
SARGGNSNQPQH,TRBJ1-5,TRBV20-1
ASSLDGDEQY,TRBJ2-7,TRBV7-9
SALKRDSNQPQH,TRBJ1-5,TRBV20-1
ASSTSGTSYEQY,TRBJ2-7,TRBV9
ASSRGLAGDYEQY,TRBJ2-7,TRBV6-1
ASSKTGGSSYEQY,TRBJ2-7,TRBV11-2
SARAPLATTSYNEQF,TRBJ2-1,TRBV20-1
ASSIMFGIGPNCAF,TRBJ1-1,TRBV19
SAKTGTSGYNEQF,TRBJ2-1,TRBV20-1
ASSFPLSSNEQF,TRBJ2-1,TRBV7-9
ASSWGTGSYNEQF,TRBJ2-1,TRBV19
ASSLVDPRWPF,TRBJ2-1,TRBV7-9
ASSYTMDRGLGEQY,TRBJ2-7,TRBV10-1
SAIPGGSSTDTQY,TRBJ2-3,TRBV29-1
ASSVITGETQY,TRBJ2-5,TRBV6-4
SARDRGSSYEQY,TRBJ2-7,TRBV20-1
ASSHTSGSAYEQY,TRBJ2-7,TRBV7-9
SARTLRTSGRSDTQY,TRBJ2-3,TRBV20-1
SARVVLAGYQETQY,TRBJ2-5,TRBV20-1
ASSLMVGGDNTIY,TRBJ1-3,TRBV27
SVRGGTGELF,TRBJ2-2,TRBV20-1
ASSSRTGTQY,TRBJ2-3,TRBV11-3
ASSFTSLDTQY,TRBJ2-3,TRBV7-8
ASSSRNSDRGAETQY,TRBJ2-5,TRBV21-1
SAPPPGASYEQY,TRBJ2-7,TRBV20-1